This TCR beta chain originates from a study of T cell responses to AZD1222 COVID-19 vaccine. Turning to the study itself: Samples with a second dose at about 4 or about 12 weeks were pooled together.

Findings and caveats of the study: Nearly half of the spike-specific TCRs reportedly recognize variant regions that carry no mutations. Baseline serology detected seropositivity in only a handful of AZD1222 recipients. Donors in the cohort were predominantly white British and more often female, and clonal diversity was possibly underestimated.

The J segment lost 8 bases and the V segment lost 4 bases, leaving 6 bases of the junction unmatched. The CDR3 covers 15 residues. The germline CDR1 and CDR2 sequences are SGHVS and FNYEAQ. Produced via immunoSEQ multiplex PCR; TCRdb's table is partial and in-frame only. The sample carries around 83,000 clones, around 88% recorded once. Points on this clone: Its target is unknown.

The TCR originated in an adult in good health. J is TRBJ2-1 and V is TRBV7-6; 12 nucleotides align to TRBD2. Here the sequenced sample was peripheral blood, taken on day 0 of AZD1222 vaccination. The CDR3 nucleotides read TGTGCCAGCAGCTCACGACTAGCGGGAGTTTATGAGCAGTTCTTC. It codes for CASSSRLAGVYEQFF.